The 6 T cell receptor beta chains given below trace back to one sample, sequenced in a study of blood T cell repertoires in COVID-19. Here immunoSEQ multiplex PCR was the method, and the copy in TCRdb shows in-frame clones only, minus some. The table has a few hundred thousand clones, around nine tenths seen once. Input material: peripheral blood. All receptors derive from a man in his 60s with acute or convalescent COVID-19.

This clone was recorded a few times. The chain joins TRBV11-2 to TRBJ1-1; the D gene is possibly TRBD1 (6 bases). V dropped 2 bases and J dropped 4 bases, with 11 bases sitting between them. Germline loops: CDR1 SGHAT, CDR2 FQNNGV. This CDR3 region has 14 residues. The CDR3 DNA is TGTGCCAGCAGCTTATTTCAGGGGACCACTGAAGCTTTCTTT. It codes for CASSLFQGTTEAFF.

V is TRBV6-5 and J is TRBJ2-5; D is unresolved. This CDR3 has 12 residues. Trimming pared 7 bases from V and 1 base from J, leaving 7 bases between. Per the germline V gene, CDR1 is MNHEY and CDR2 is SVGAGI. The CDR3 DNA is TGTGCCAGCACGTGGAGCCAAGAGACCCAGTACTTC. It codes for CASTWSQETQYF.

The J gene is TRBJ1-6, the V gene TRBV7-8; 7 bases line up with TRBD1. The J segment lost 5 bases and the V segment lost 5 bases, leaving 6 bases of the junction unmatched. Per germline, CDR1 SGHVS and CDR2 FQNEAQ. This CDR3 comprises 15 residues. This chain's CDR3 is CASSATGQNNSPLHF. CDR3 nucleotides: TGTGCCAGCAGCGCAACGGGACAGAATAATTCACCCCTCCACTTT.

J is TRBJ1-5 and V is TRBV19; 9 nucleotides agree with TRBD1. The junction had 6 bases not matched to a gene; V was cut back by 5 bases and J by 7 bases. The CDR3 sequence is 14 residues long. Germline values: CDR1 LNHDA, CDR2 SQIVND (reference sequence). The CDR3 region is CASSPGQGTQPQHF. The CDR3 DNA reads TGTGCCAGTAGTCCGGGACAGGGAACGCAGCCCCAGCATTTT.

The chain carries TRBV19 and TRBJ1-6; D gene ambiguous. This CDR3 has 15 amino acids. V lost 1 base to trimming and J lost 3 bases, with 7 bases between them. The germline V gene encodes CDR1 LNHDA and CDR2 SQIVND (reference sequence). The CDR3 is CASSIGRNYNSPLHF. The CDR3 region has the DNA TGTGCCAGTAGTATAGGCAGGAACTATAATTCACCCCTCCACTTT.

The chain joins TRBV6-1 to TRBJ2-7, with 8 bases identical to TRBD2. This CDR3 is built from 14 residues. Germline values: CDR1 MNHNS, CDR2 SASEGT. The junction had 5 bases not matched to a gene; V was cut back by 3 bases and J by 4 bases. CDR3 nucleotides: TGTGCCAGCAGTGAGGGACTAGGTGGGTACGAGCAGTACTTC. Its translation: CASSEGLGGYEQYF.